These 22 T cell receptor beta chains share one sample of origin, sequenced in a study of beta chain features in type 1 diabetes. Every isolated RNA sample was fully reverse transcribed, so sequencing captured expressed TCRB transcripts. Sequencing used immunoSEQ multiplex PCR; TCRdb keeps in-frame clones, though not all of them. The profile shows some 220,000 clones, 9.5% to 13% of them singletons. The sample was central memory CD4+ T cells from blood. These receptor sequences come from a young man in good health.

This chain joins TRBV7-2 and TRBJ2-1; 13 nucleotides agree with TRBD2. V dropped 4 bases and J dropped 9; count of bases not matched to a gene: 15. Per the germline V gene, CDR1 is SGHTA and CDR2 is FQGNSA. The CDR3 is made up of 18 amino acids. The CDR3 DNA follows: TGTGCCAGCAGCTCCTACTCAGGACTAGCGGGAGTCAAGGTTGAGCAGTTCTTC. Amino acid sequence: CASSSYSGLAGVKVEQFF.

The chain joins TRBV7-2 to TRBJ2-1; a weak D match, TRBD1 (6 bases). The CDR3 is made up of 14 amino acids. Germline CDR1 reads SGHTA; CDR2 reads FQGNSA. V lost 3 bases, J lost 2 bases, and 8 bases lay in between. Here the CDR3 reads CASSFTGPYNEQFF. CDR3 nucleotides: TGTGCCAGCAGCTTTACAGGGCCCTACAATGAGCAGTTCTTC.

This clone has more than one count but fewer than ten. This chain links TRBV15 with TRBJ1-2, with 9 bases aligning to TRBD1. Per the germline V gene, CDR1 is LNHNV and CDR2 is YYDKDF (reference sequence). V lost 0 bases to trimming and J lost 4 bases; unmatched junction nucleotides: 3. CDR3 length: 15 residues. CDR3 amino acids: CATSRDGTGIYGYTF. CDR3 DNA sequence: TGTGCCACCAGCAGAGATGGGACAGGGATCTATGGCTACACCTTC.

Details on this clone: One end of the junction is discordant with germline, which a read error may explain. The rearrangement uses TRBV29-1 and TRBJ2-7; TRBD2 matches at 10 bases. The CDR3 consists of 14 residues. Germline-derived CDR1 and CDR2 are SQVTM and ANQGSEA. As DNA, the CDR3 is TGCGGCGTCGCTAGCGGGAGTGGCACCTACGAGCAGTACTTC. Translation gives CGVASGSGTYEQYF.

V usage is TRBV9 and J usage is TRBJ2-1; 8 bases match TRBD1. The junction had 5 bases not matched to a gene; V was cut back by 0 bases and J by 3 bases. Germline-derived CDR1 and CDR2 are SGDLS and YYNGEE. The CDR3 is made up of 16 amino acids. The CDR3 spells CASSVGSGGVYNEQFF. DNA for the CDR3: TGTGCCAGCAGCGTAGGTTCAGGGGGCGTCTACAATGAGCAGTTCTTC.

There are a few counts of this clone. V is TRBV7-2 and J is TRBJ2-7, with 9 bases identical to TRBD2. The junction had 12 bases not matched to a gene; V was cut back by 6 bases and J by 3 bases. Germline CDR1 and CDR2: SGHTA and FQGNSA. The CDR3 totals 16 residues. The CDR3 reads CASSPDSGSGGYEQYF. CDR3 in DNA: TGTGCCAGCAGTCCCGATAGCGGGAGCGGAGGCTACGAGCAGTACTTC.

V and J are TRBV7-9 and TRBJ2-5; D gene uncertain. Germline V CDR1 and CDR2: SEHNR, FQNEAQ (reference sequence). The CDR3 contains 14 residues. V dropped 2 bases and J dropped 1 base, with 8 bases sitting between them. The CDR3 spells CASSLLGSQETQYF. As DNA, the CDR3 is TGTGCCAGCAGCTTATTGGGCAGCCAAGAGACCCAGTACTTC.

This chain uses TRBV30 with TRBJ2-3; 10 bases match TRBD2. V lost 7 bases and J lost 6; bases outside the gene matches: 10. This CDR3 has 14 residues. The germline CDR1 and CDR2 sequences are GTSNPN and SVGIG (reference sequence). The CDR3 is CALTSGRASDTQYF. CDR3 sequence (DNA): TGTGCCTTAACCAGCGGGAGGGCCTCGGATACGCAGTATTTT. Full variable domain (remainder filled in from reference TRBV30 and TRBJ2-3): SQTIHQWPATLVQPVGSPLSLECTVEGTSNPNLYWYRQAAGRGLQLLFYSVGIGQISSEVPQNLSASRPQDRQFILSSKKLLLSDSGFYLCALTSGRASDTQYFGPGTRLTVL.

This clone was observed a handful of times. V gene TRBV9 combines with J gene TRBJ1-1, with D unclear. Germline values: CDR1 SGDLS, CDR2 YYNGEE. V was trimmed by 0 bases and J by 4 bases, leaving 13 bases between them. CDR3 size: 15 residues. The CDR3 sequence is CASSVGAPPGTEAFF. The CDR3 bases are TGTGCCAGCAGCGTAGGGGCTCCGCCAGGCACTGAAGCTTTCTTT.

The chain employs TRBV18 and TRBJ2-5; D remains unclear. Trimming took 7 bases from V and 2 from J, leaving 11 bases between them. The germline gives CDR1 KGHSH, CDR2 LQKENI. The CDR3 runs 13 residues. In DNA, the CDR3 is TGTGCCAGCTGTATTACGTTACAAGAGACCCAGTACTTC. Protein sequence: CASCITLQETQYF.

Notes on this clone: Different DNA sequences within this sample yield the same CDR3. The chain recombines TRBV29-1 with TRBJ2-5; no definite D call. The CDR3 spans 11 residues. V lost 4 bases to trimming and J lost 5 bases, with 8 bases between them. The germline V gene has CDR1 SQVTM and CDR2 ANQGSEA. The CDR3 DNA reads TGCAGCGTTGGCTTTGGGGAGACCCAGTACTTC. Translation: CSVGFGETQYF.

V usage is TRBV4-1 and J usage is TRBJ1-2, with 8 bases matching TRBD1. The length of the CDR3 is 14 residues. Looked up from germline, CDR1 is MGHRA and CDR2 is YSYEKL. V lost 1 base and J lost 6; bases outside the gene matches: 4. The CDR3 is CASSQVGRGHGYTF. DNA for the CDR3: TGCGCCAGCAGCCAAGTGGGCAGGGGGCATGGCTACACCTTC.

The chain carries TRBV19 and TRBJ1-4; TRBD1 aligns across 10 bases. Germline CDR1 is LNHDA and CDR2 is SQIVND (reference sequence). The CDR3 has 16 amino acids. J was trimmed by 8 bases and V by 1 base; bases with no gene match: 7. In DNA form, the CDR3 reads TGTGCCAGTAGTATAGGATCGACAGGGGGCAACGAAAAACTGTTTTTT. Residues: CASSIGSTGGNEKLFF.

This clone was counted between two and nine times. This sequence joins TRBV19 and TRBJ2-7; the match to TRBD1 covers 9 bases. With V trimmed by 7 bases and J by 5 bases, 6 bases remained unmatched. The CDR3 length is 13 residues. Germline V gene sequence: CDR1 LNHDA, CDR2 SQIVND (reference sequence). The CDR3 region has the DNA TGTGCCAGTAAGCGGTGGGACAGGGACGAGCAGTACTTC. Its translation is CASKRWDRDEQYF.

The V call is TRBV5-4, the J call TRBJ1-6; D is uncertain. This CDR3 is 13 amino acids long. Deletions cut 2 bases from V and 7 bases from J, with 7 bases between. The germline CDR1 and CDR2 sequences are SGHNT and YYREEE (reference sequence). As DNA, the CDR3 is TGTGCCAGCAGCTTCGCGGGGAATTCACCCCTCCACTTT. Its protein is CASSFAGNSPLHF.

The gene calls are TRBV2 and TRBJ2-3, with D possibly TRBD1 on 6 matching bases. The V and J ends lost 6 bases and 2 bases respectively, with 9 bases between them. The CDR3 loop spans 13 amino acids. The germline V gene encodes CDR1 SNHLY and CDR2 FYNNEI. CDR3 bases: TGTGCCAGCAGAGGACAGACCACAGATACGCAGTATTTT. It codes for CASRGQTTDTQYF.

CDR3 in DNA: TGTGCCAGCAGTTTCCTGACAGCCCCAAATGAAAAACTGTTTTTT. This gives the protein CASSFLTAPNEKLFF. The J gene is TRBJ1-4, the V gene TRBV28, with D perhaps TRBD1 (5 bases). Germline-derived CDR1 and CDR2 are MDHEN and SYDVKM. The CDR3 sequence is 15 residues long. V lost 3 bases and J 5 bases, leaving 13 bases between the germline ends.

The rearrangement uses TRBV7-2 and TRBJ2-7; TRBD2 agrees at 7 bases. The V gene's germline CDR1 is SGHTA and CDR2 FQGNSA. The CDR3 consists of 17 residues. Trimming took 5 bases from V and 5 from J; bases not matched to a gene: 18. CDR3 sequence: CASSPSFTRGGSHEQYF. CDR3 nucleotides: TGTGCCAGCAGCCCTAGCTTCACCCGGGGCGGGAGCCACGAGCAGTACTTC.

The V and J genes are TRBV2 and TRBJ2-5, with 7 bases that match TRBD1. The ends lost 10 bases at V and 0 bases at J; junction bases unmatched: 5. From germline, CDR1 is SNHLY and CDR2 FYNNEI. The CDR3 spans 13 residues. The CDR3, as DNA: TGTGCCACCAAGGGACAGTACCAAGAGACCCAGTACTTC. Translated, it gives CATKGQYQETQYF.

The V and J genes are TRBV27 and TRBJ1-1; 8 bases align to TRBD1. The CDR3 consists of 13 residues. V shed 6 bases, J shed 5 bases, and the junction held 5 bases outside the gene matches. The germline CDR1 and CDR2 sequences are MNHEY and SMNVEV (reference sequence). CDR3 sequence reads: CASRLQGGTEAFF. DNA of the CDR3: TGTGCCAGCAGATTACAGGGGGGAACTGAAGCTTTCTTT.

This clone was seen just once. The CDR3 loop is CASSQERGNTGELFF. CDR3 in DNA: TGCGCCAGCAGCCAAGAGAGGGGGAACACCGGGGAGCTGTTTTTT. The chain combines TRBV4-3 with TRBJ2-2; perhaps D is TRBD1 or TRBD2 (5 bases each). The CDR3 runs to 15 residues. Trimming removed 0 bases at V and 1 base at J, with 6 bases between. Germline V gene lookup returns CDR1 LGHNA and CDR2 YSLEER.

The CDR3 here is CASSQPRTAIYEQYF. The DNA of the CDR3 is TGCGCCAGCAGCCAACCTCGGACAGCTATATACGAGCAGTACTTC. This chain connects TRBV4-1 to TRBJ2-7; D perhaps matches TRBD1 (6 bases). Trimming shortened V by 2 bases and J by 4 bases, and 15 bases separated the two germline ends. The CDR3 length is 15 residues. Germline CDR1 reads MGHRA; CDR2 reads YSYEKL.